This T cell receptor (beta chain) was recorded in a study of T cell changes during pregnancy in multiple sclerosis. Only in-frame clones appear in the TCRdb table, and some are missing; sequencing was by immunoSEQ multiplex PCR. The sample carries some 57,000 clones, 75% to 90% recorded once. The CDR3 contains 14 residues. From germline, CDR1 is MNHEY and CDR2 SMNVEV (reference sequence). Trimming removed 7 bases at V and 4 bases at J, with 16 bases between. This sequence was found in a female donor in good health, enrolled as a control in a pregnancy study. Specimen: peripheral blood, collected in the first trimester of pregnancy. The chain recombines TRBV27 with TRBJ1-1; tentatively, D is TRBD1 (6 bases). CDR3 DNA sequence: TGTGCCAGCACCCGGAGGGGGAGGGGCACTGAAGCTTTCTTT. Translating gives CASTRRGRGTEAFF.